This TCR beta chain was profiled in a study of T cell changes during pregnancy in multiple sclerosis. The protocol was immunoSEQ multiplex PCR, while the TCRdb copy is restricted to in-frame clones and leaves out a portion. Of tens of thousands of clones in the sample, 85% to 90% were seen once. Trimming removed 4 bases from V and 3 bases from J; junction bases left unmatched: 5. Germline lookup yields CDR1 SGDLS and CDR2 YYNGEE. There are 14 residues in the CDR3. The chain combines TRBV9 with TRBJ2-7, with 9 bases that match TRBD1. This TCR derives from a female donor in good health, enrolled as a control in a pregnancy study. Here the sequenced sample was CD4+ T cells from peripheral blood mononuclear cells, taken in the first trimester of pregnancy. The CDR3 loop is CASSPQGQGYEQYF. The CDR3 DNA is TGTGCCAGCAGCCCCCAGGGACAGGGCTACGAGCAGTACTTC.